Included here is one T cell receptor (beta chain) sequence, with context. The antigen is undetermined. A much larger clone lies a single base off, so this may be a read error. Germline CDR1 is MGHRA and CDR2 is YSYEKL. This CDR3 has 12 amino acids. The iRepertoire nested amplicon-rescue multiplex PCR amplified TCR alpha and beta CDR3s from RNA. MiXCR, applied by TCRdb to the multiplex PCR reads, yields one record per CDR3 protein. Of roughly 100,000 distinct CDR3 sequences in the sample, about 30% are singletons; the top ten hold 40% to 55%. The sample comes from a study of glioma-infiltrating T cells. Findings of the study overall: Above-expected tissue-blood divergence occurred in all gliomas, most in low-grade ones.

The chain is built from TRBV4-1 and TRBJ2-5; D is tentatively TRBD1 or TRBD2 (5 bases each). This receptor was obtained from a human donor with low-grade glioma or glioblastoma, undergoing nonglioma brain surgery, or in good health (not recorded which). Sequenced material: glioma tissue, nonneoplastic brain tissue, or PBMCs (not recorded which). CDR3 bases: TGCGCCAGCAGCCAACAAGGGGAGACCAAGTACTTC. It encodes CASSQQGETKYF.